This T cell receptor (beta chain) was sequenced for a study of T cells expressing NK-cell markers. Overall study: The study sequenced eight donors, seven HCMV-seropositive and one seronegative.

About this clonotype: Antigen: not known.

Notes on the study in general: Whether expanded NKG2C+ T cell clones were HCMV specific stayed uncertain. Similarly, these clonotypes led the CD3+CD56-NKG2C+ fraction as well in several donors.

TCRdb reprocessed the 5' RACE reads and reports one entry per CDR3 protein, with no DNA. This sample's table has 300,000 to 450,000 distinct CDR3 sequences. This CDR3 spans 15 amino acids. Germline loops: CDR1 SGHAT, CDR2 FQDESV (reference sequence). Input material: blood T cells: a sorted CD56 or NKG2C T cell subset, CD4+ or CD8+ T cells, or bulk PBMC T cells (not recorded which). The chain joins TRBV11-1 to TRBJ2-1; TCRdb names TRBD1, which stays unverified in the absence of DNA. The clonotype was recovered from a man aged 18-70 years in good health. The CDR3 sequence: CASRPKGQGLNEQFF.